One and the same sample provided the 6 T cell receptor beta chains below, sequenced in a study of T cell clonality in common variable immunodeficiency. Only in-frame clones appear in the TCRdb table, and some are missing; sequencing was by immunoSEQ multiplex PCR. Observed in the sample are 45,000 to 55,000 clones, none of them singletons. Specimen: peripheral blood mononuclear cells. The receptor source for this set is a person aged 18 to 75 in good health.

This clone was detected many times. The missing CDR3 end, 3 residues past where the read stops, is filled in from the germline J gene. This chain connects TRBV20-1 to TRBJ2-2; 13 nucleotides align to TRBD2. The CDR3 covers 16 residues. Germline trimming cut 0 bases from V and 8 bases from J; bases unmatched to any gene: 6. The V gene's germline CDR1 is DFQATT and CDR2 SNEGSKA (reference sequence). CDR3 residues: CSARDPLLAGGGELFF. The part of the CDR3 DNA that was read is TGCAGTGCTAGAGATCCACTACTAGCGGGAGGGGGGGAG.

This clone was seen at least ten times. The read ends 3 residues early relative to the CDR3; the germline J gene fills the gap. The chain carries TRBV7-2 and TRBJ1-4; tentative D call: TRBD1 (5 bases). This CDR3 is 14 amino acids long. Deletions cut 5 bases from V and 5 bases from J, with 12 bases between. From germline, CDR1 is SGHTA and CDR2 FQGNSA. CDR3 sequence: CASSPPGGNEKLFF. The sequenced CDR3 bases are TGTGCCAGCAGCCCCCCGGGGGGGAATGAAAAA.

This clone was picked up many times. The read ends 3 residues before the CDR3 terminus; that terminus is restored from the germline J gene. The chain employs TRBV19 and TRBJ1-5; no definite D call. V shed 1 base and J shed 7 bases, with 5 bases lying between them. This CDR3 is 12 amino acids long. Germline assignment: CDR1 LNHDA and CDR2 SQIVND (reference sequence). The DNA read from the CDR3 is TGTGCCAGTAGTATAGGACAACAGCCC. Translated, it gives CASSIGQQP. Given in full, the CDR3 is CASSIGQQPQHF.

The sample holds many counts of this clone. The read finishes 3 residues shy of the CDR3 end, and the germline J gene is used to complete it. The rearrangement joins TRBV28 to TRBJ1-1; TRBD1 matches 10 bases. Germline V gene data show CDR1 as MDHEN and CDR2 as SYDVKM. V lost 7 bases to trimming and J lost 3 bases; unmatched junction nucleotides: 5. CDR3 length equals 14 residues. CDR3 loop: CASNPGQGYTEAFF. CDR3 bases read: TGTGCCAGCAACCCGGGACAGGGGTACACTGAA.

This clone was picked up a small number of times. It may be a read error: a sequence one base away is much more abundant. The CDR3 DNA, read in part, is TGTGCCAGCAGTCCCGAGACAAACACTGAA. This codes for CASSPETNTE. From start to end, the CDR3 is CASSPETNTEAFF. This rearrangement joins TRBV6-2 or TRBV6-3 to TRBJ1-1; unclear D gene. The read terminates 3 residues ahead of where the CDR3 ends, so the germline J gene completes it. With 5 bases removed from V and 2 bases from J, the gap between germline ends came to 9 bases. Germline assignment: CDR1 MNHEY and CDR2 SVGEGT. This CDR3 has 13 residues.

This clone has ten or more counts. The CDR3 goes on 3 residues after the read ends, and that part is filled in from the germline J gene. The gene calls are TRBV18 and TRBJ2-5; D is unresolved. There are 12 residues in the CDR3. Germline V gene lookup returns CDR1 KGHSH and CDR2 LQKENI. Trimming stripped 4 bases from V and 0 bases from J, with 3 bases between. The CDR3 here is CASSLNQETQYF. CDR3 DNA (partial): TGTGCCAGCTCACTCAACCAAGAGACC.